The clone carrying this T cell receptor (beta chain) was seen repeatedly, ten times or more. Its antigen is still unknown. CDR1 is SGHTA and CDR2 is FQGNSA in the germline V gene. The CDR3 totals 13 residues. V dropped 1 base and J dropped 9 bases, with 13 bases sitting between them. Molecular-barcoded quantitative 5'-RACE produced these TCR beta libraries. MiXCR, applied by TCRdb to the 5' RACE reads, yields one record per CDR3 protein. The sample holds 180,000 or so distinct CDR3 sequences, around 10% seen once. The data were taken from a study of CD8 T cells in ankylosing spondylitis. Points from the study as a whole: Certain motif variants had earlier been reported in reactive arthritis synovial fluid and blood. Reportedly, disease-linked clones are significantly enriched in ankylosing spondylitis patients' matched synovial fluid. A TCR beta motif made of 7 to 9 highly homologous variants seemed typical of ankylosing spondylitis blood.

The sample consisted of blood, either unsorted or a sorted T cell fraction (not recorded which). This chain joins TRBV7-2 and TRBJ2-7; maybe TRBD2 (6 bases). The sequence was obtained from a male donor with ankylosing spondylitis or in good health (not recorded which). CDR3 amino acids: CASSLEPGDRQYF. CDR3 nucleotide sequence: TGTGCCAGCAGCTTAGAACCGGGGGATAGGCAGTACTTC.